These 11 T cell receptor beta chains were all obtained from the same sample, sequenced in a study of blood T cell repertoires in COVID-19 (dated by TCRdb to the early 2020s). Library preparation employed the immunoSEQ multiplex PCR assay. The table was pulled from immuneACCESS by TCRdb, which kept in-frame rearrangements only. Such tables lose some clones; where checked, under half of the loss comes from unresolved V genes, and the rest has no known cause. The sample contains just over 15,000 clones, around 86% of them found a single time. Of the sample, under 60% falls within the top ten clones. The specimen was peripheral blood. Source of these receptors: a man in his 60s with acute or convalescent COVID-19.

The V gene is TRBV28, the J gene TRBJ1-3; 7 positions agree with TRBD1. The CDR3 runs 16 residues. Germline values: CDR1 MDHEN, CDR2 SYDVKM. Germline trimming cut 6 bases from V and 0 bases from J; bases unmatched to any gene: 8. As DNA, the CDR3 is TGTGCCAGCAGCCTGTCGACAGGGCACTCTGGAAACACCATATATTTT. Amino acid sequence: CASSLSTGHSGNTIYF.

The V gene is TRBV11-1, the J gene TRBJ2-3; TRBD2 aligns across 9 bases. The ends lost 3 bases at V and 4 bases at J; junction bases unmatched: 8. Looked up from germline, CDR1 is SGHAT and CDR2 is FQDESV (reference sequence). The length of the CDR3 is 16 residues. DNA for the CDR3: TGTGCCAGCAGCTTGGATAGCGGGAGAGGGCCAGATACGCAGTATTTT. This gives the protein CASSLDSGRGPDTQYF.

The chain joins TRBV10-3 to TRBJ1-5; D perhaps matches TRBD1 (6 bases). V was cut by 0 bases and J by 4 bases, with 16 bases left in between. This CDR3 contains 17 residues. The germline CDR1 and CDR2 sequences are ENHRY and SYGVKD. The DNA for the CDR3 is TGTGCCATCAGTGAGTCGACCCAGGGGAAGGCGAATCAGCCCCAGCATTTT. Protein: CAISESTQGKANQPQHF.

The CDR3 protein is CAWSDRTGSYSPLHF. CDR3 in DNA: TGTGCCTGGAGTGACAGGACAGGGTCATATTCACCCCTCCACTTT. The chain joins TRBV30 to TRBJ1-6, with TRBD1 identical over 8 bases. This CDR3 is built from 15 residues. V was pared by 1 base and J by 8 bases, with 7 bases of the junction left unmatched. Germline V gives CDR1 GTSNPN, CDR2 SVGIG (reference sequence).

The chain links TRBV6-5 to TRBJ2-7, with 7 bases identical to TRBD1. V shed 8 bases and J 2 bases; nucleotides not matched to a gene: 6. CDR1 is MNHEY and CDR2 is SVGAGI in the germline V gene. The CDR3 length is 13 residues. The CDR3 nucleotides read TGTGCCAGCCGACCCGGACAGGCCTACGAGCAGTACTTC. Translation gives CASRPGQAYEQYF.

This clone was seen only a few times. The chain links TRBV3-1 (or the pseudogene TRBV3-2) to TRBJ1-1; D unclear. V lost 0 bases and J lost 10, with 6 bases in between. CDR3 length equals 11 residues. Germline lookup yields CDR1 LGHDT and CDR2 YNNKEL (reference sequence). The CDR3 reads CASSQERRAFF. Here the CDR3 DNA reads TGTGCCAGCAGCCAAGAAAGGAGAGCTTTCTTT.

The V and J genes are TRBV7-2 and TRBJ1-2; TRBD1 agrees at 9 bases. CDR3 length: 14 residues. V shed 6 bases and J 2 bases; nucleotides not matched to a gene: 4. In germline, CDR1 is SGHTA, CDR2 FQGNSA. DNA for the CDR3: TGTGCCAGCAGGGGGACAGGGATGAACTATGGCTACACCTTC. Protein: CASRGTGMNYGYTF.

This clone showed up just a few times. The genes are TRBV19 and TRBJ1-1; 8 positions match TRBD1. V trimming: 1 base; J trimming: 5 bases; junction bases outside the gene matches: 3. Germline-derived CDR1 and CDR2 are LNHDA and SQIVND (reference sequence). CDR3 length: 14 residues. The CDR3 sequence is CASSIGRGQTEAFF. The CDR3 DNA follows: TGTGCCAGTAGTATAGGCAGGGGGCAAACTGAAGCTTTCTTT.

The chain has TRBV28 and TRBJ1-4, with D perhaps matching TRBD1 (6 bases). The CDR3 covers 14 residues. Germline V gene lookup returns CDR1 MDHEN and CDR2 SYDVKM. V was pared by 2 bases and J by 7 bases, with 11 bases between. The CDR3 is CASSLPGVTEKLFF. CDR3 nucleotides: TGTGCCAGCAGTTTACCAGGGGTAACTGAAAAACTGTTTTTT.

The chain uses TRBV6-6 and TRBJ1-1, with 8 bases matching TRBD1. V gave up 8 bases and J gave up 6 bases; unmatched junction bases: 8. The CDR3 spans 13 residues. Germline-derived CDR1 and CDR2 are MNHNY and SVGAGI (reference sequence). CDR3 loop: CASERGQGAEAFF. The CDR3 bases are TGTGCCAGCGAACGAGGACAGGGTGCTGAAGCTTTCTTT.

The V call is TRBV4-3, the J call TRBJ2-1, with 10 bases matching TRBD2. The V and J ends lost 4 bases and 2 bases, in that order; junction bases with no gene match: 8. This CDR3 is 17 amino acids long. Looked up from germline, CDR1 is LGHNA and CDR2 is YSLEER. CDR3 in DNA: TGCGCCAGCAGCCTCAAAGTAGCGGGAGGTACCTACAATGAGCAGTTCTTC. The encoded protein is CASSLKVAGGTYNEQFF.